A selection of T cell receptor beta chains follows, all from one sample in a study of T-cell reconstitution after alpha-beta-depleted transplantation in children. TCRdb analysed the PCR reads with MiXCR anew, one entry per CDR3 protein. This sample has around 340,000 distinct CDR3 sequences, with more than 10% found just once. The sample was PBMCs, taken from the stem cell graft. These receptors were obtained from a human donor who donated a stem cell graft to a child with Fanconi anemia. Both conserved end residues are part of each CDR3. Fields, in order: J gene, clone size, V gene, CDR3 length, D gene, CDR3 DNA, CDR3 protein. The D gene is left open where the match is weak. Not all rows give a size; the values are once, few, many and, for expanded clones, a class.

TRBJ1-1	.	TRBV5-1	14	.	TGCGCCAGCAGCTTGGAGCCAGCGAACACTGAAGCTTTCTTT	CASSLEPANTEAFF
TRBJ2-1	many	TRBV18	17	TRBD2	TGTGCCAGCTCATCCCTCACTAGCGGGGGTGTCCAATTTGAGCAGTTCTTC	CASSSLTSGGVQFEQFF
TRBJ2-3	once	TRBV2	14	.	TGTGCCAGTGTTTCCCAGCGGAGCACAGATACGCAGTATTTT	CASVSQRSTDTQYF
TRBJ2-2	.	TRBV6-2/TRBV6-3	18	.	TGTGCCAGCAGCCCGACGCTGAGATGGGCGGTCAACACCGGGGAGCTGTTTTTT	CASSPTLRWAVNTGELFF
TRBJ1-2	.	TRBV20-1	15	TRBD1	TGCAGTGCTAGAAACCCGGGACAGATCTTATATGGCTACACCTTC	CSARNPGQILYGYTF
TRBJ1-1	few	TRBV24-1	15	.	TGTGCCACCAGTGATTGTCCGAGGGGAGAGACTGAAGCTTTCTTT	CATSDCPRGETEAFF
TRBJ2-1	.	TRBV4-3	16	TRBD1	TGCGCCAGCAGCCAAGAGCCGACAGGGTCTAGGGATGAGCAGTTCTTC	CASSQEPTGSRDEQFF
TRBJ1-2	many	TRBV27	12	.	TGTGCCAGCGGCAACCAAGGCTATGGCTACACCTTC	CASGNQGYGYTF
TRBJ1-6	few	TRBV10-3	16	.	TGTGCCATCAGTGAGTCGGGGCGGGGAGACGCTTCACCCCTCCACTTT	CAISESGRGDASPLHF
TRBJ2-2	few	TRBV20-1	13	.	TGCAGTGCTAGAGCACGAAGTGAAGGGGAGCTGTTTTTT	CSARARSEGELFF
TRBJ1-2	.	TRBV10-2	14	.	TGCGCCAGCACCGGACAGTTTGACAACTATGGCTACACCTTC	CASTGQFDNYGYTF
TRBJ2-1	.	TRBV5-1	13	.	TGCGCCAGCAGCTTCGGCCAGTACAATGAGCAGTTCTTC	CASSFGQYNEQFF
TRBJ2-1	few	TRBV12-3/TRBV12-4	13	.	TGTGCCAGCAGTTTGCAACAGAGGGGTGAGCAGTTCTTC	CASSLQQRGEQFF
TRBJ2-1	few	TRBV7-2	12	TRBD1	TGTGCCAGCAGCCCTCCGGGACAGGGAGTTTGGTTC	CASSPPGQGVWF
TRBJ1-2	few	TRBV12-3/TRBV12-4	15	TRBD1	TGTGCCAGCAGTCCCGGGACAGCCAGTCCTTATGGCTACACCTTC	CASSPGTASPYGYTF
TRBJ2-1	.	TRBV5-4	13	.	TGTGCCAGCAGCCGAGGGCAGGCATGGGAGCAGTTCTTC	CASSRGQAWEQFF
TRBJ1-1	many	TRBV12-3/TRBV12-4	11	.	TGTGCCAGCAGTTTAAGTCGAAAAGCTTTCTTT	CASSLSRKAFF
TRBJ2-1	few	TRBV18	16	TRBD1	TGTGCCAGCTCACCTCGGACAGGAACCCACCCCAATGAGCAGTTCTTC	CASSPRTGTHPNEQFF
TRBJ1-2	many	TRBV12-3/TRBV12-4	13	.	TGTGCCAGCAGCCAAGGAGGCAGCTATGGCTACACCTTC	CASSQGGSYGYTF
TRBJ2-1	many	TRBV20-1	17	.	TGCAGTGCTCGAGGAAGGCCTCAAGGAGTCCTCTACAATGAGCAGTTCTTC	CSARGRPQGVLYNEQFF
TRBJ1-1	.	TRBV5-1	15	.	TGCGCCAGCAGCTTTAGTGCCCAACGGAACACTGAAGCTTTCTTT	CASSFSAQRNTEAFF
TRBJ2-1	few	TRBV7-6	16	.	TGTGCCAGCAGCTCGACGAGGGGGGTCCCCTACAATGAGCAGTTCTTC	CASSSTRGVPYNEQFF
TRBJ1-5	few	TRBV20-1	16	TRBD1	TGCAGTGCTAGAGGCCCGGGACAGCTTAGAGGGCAGCCCCAGCATTTT	CSARGPGQLRGQPQHF
TRBJ2-3	many	TRBV4-3	14	.	TGCGCCAGCAGCCAAGATCGAGGGTCAGATACGCAGTATTTT	CASSQDRGSDTQYF
TRBJ2-2	once	TRBV29-1	13	.	TGCAGCGTGGCGGTTGGCGGATCAGGGGAGCTGTTTTTT	CSVAVGGSGELFF